Detailed here is one T cell receptor (beta chain). Germline values: CDR1 MGHRA, CDR2 YSYEKL. J gave up 1 base and V 4 bases, and 5 bases lay outside the gene matches. The CDR3 spans 16 residues. The sample comes from a study of control samples from healthy donors and cancer patients. TCRdb keeps only in-frame clones here, not all; method: immunoSEQ multiplex PCR. The sample has 100,000 to 150,000 clones; about nine tenths are singletons. This sequence was found in a woman in her forties or fifties in good health. The rearrangement joins TRBV4-1 to TRBJ1-1, with 11 bases matching TRBD1. The sample taken for sequencing was blood. The CDR3 spells CASSPYGTGGNTEAFF. In DNA form, the CDR3 reads TGCGCCAGCAGCCCCTACGGGACAGGGGGGAACACTGAAGCTTTCTTT.